This T cell receptor (beta chain) is from a study of blood T cell repertoires in COVID-19. Study context: Researchers got acute and convalescent COVID-19 samples from the United States, Italy and Spain. PBMCs, B-cell-depleted T cells, or T cells provided the cDNA or gDNA that made up the material.

Only a few counts were recorded for this clone. In germline, CDR1 is MNHNS, CDR2 SASEGT. The CDR3 runs to 15 residues. V lost 0 bases, J lost 2 bases, and 10 bases lay in between. Per the original data handling: Reference gene primers were amplified, and this amplification served to estimate nucleated cell counts. Profiled with immunoSEQ multiplex PCR; TCRdb holds only in-frame clones, not every one. That table furnishes V, J and clone size, whereas the DNA furnished D and trimming. The sample has roughly 250,000 clones; approximately 79% are singletons. The TCR sequence derives from an elderly woman with active or convalescent COVID-19. The chain couples TRBV6-1 to TRBJ1-2; D gene uncertain. Sequenced input: peripheral blood. CDR3 protein: CASSEAQTKNYGYTF. The CDR3 nucleotides are TGTGCCAGCAGTGAAGCACAGACTAAAAACTATGGCTACACCTTC.